This T cell receptor (beta chain) was observed in a study of blood T cell repertoires in COVID-19. J gave up 4 bases and V 5 bases, and 5 bases lay outside the gene matches. CDR3 length: 13 residues. Profiling relied on immunoSEQ multiplex PCR, and the TCRdb table lists in-frame clones only, not all of them. The table shows under 130,000 clones, with more than 80% occurring only once. Input material: peripheral blood. The gene calls are TRBV12-3 or TRBV12-4 and TRBJ2-7, with 7 nucleotides matching TRBD1. The sequence came from a woman older than 75 with acute or convalescent COVID-19. The chain's CDR3 is CASSIQGFYEQYF. Written as DNA, the CDR3 is TGTGCCAGCAGTATACAGGGGTTTTACGAGCAGTACTTC.